This passage covers 5 T cell receptor beta chains from one sample sequenced in a study of blood T cells in healthy people across ages. A second PCR, run for about 7 to 11 cycles, used a sample-barcoded 5' primer plus a J-beta primer mix. TCRdb itself ran the 5' RACE reads through MiXCR, one entry per CDR3 protein. The sample holds 600,000 to 650,000 distinct CDR3 sequences; about 54% are singletons and the top ten take more than 35%. Source material: blood. The receptors come from a man aged 60 to 75 in good health.

The chain has TRBV10-2 and TRBJ2-3; D not certain. V was trimmed by 5 bases and J by 5 bases, leaving 17 bases between them. Germline values: CDR1 WSHSY, CDR2 SAAADI. This CDR3 has 15 amino acids. The CDR3 here is CASSPYPEDEDTQYF. CDR3 bases: TGCGCCAGCAGTCCCTATCCCGAAGACGAAGATACGCAGTATTTT.

The chain employs TRBV5-1 and TRBJ1-4, with 9 bases lining up with TRBD1. CDR1 SGHRS and CDR2 YFSETQ come from the germline V gene. This CDR3 region has 16 residues. V dropped 5 bases and J dropped 7; count of bases not matched to a gene: 12. The CDR3 spells CASRIPQGARSEKLFF. The CDR3 DNA reads TGCGCCAGCAGGATTCCACAGGGGGCGCGGAGTGAAAAACTGTTTTTT.

The rearrangement joins TRBV12-3 or TRBV12-4 to TRBJ2-5, with 8 nucleotides matching TRBD2. V was clipped by 6 bases and J by 2 bases; unmatched bases: 11. The CDR3 totals 16 residues. CDR3 in DNA: TGTGCCAGCAGCGCCGGGGGGGCTCGGGGACAAGAGACCCAGTACTTC. Translating it yields CASSAGGARGQETQYF.

The chain links TRBV20-1 to TRBJ2-5, with TRBD2 matching 12 bases. The CDR3 sequence is 13 residues long. V shed 6 bases and J 4 bases; nucleotides not matched to a gene: 3. CDR1 and CDR2 (germline): DFQATT, SNEGSKA (reference sequence). The CDR3 reads CSAMTSGGETQYF. CDR3 DNA: TGCAGTGCGATGACTAGCGGGGGAGAGACCCAGTACTTC.

V usage is TRBV11-2 and J usage is TRBJ2-7; TRBD1 matches 10 bases. The trim removed 5 bases at V and 1 base at J, leaving 5 bases unmatched. Germline CDR1 reads SGHAT; CDR2 reads FQNNGV. The CDR3 consists of 15 residues. The CDR3 bases are TGTGCCAGCAGCCTTGGACAGGGGGTTTCCTACGAGCAGTACTTC. Amino acids: CASSLGQGVSYEQYF.